This TCR beta chain originates from a study of blood T cell repertoires in COVID-19. Study-level information: The analysed material was cDNA or gDNA that came from T cells, B-cell-depleted T cells, or PBMCs.

In the original workflow: Scientists estimated how many nucleated cells there were by amplifying reference gene primers. Profiling relied on immunoSEQ multiplex PCR, and the TCRdb table lists in-frame clones only, not all of them. From that table come the V and J calls and clone size; the DNA was used to work out D and trimming. The data hold 190,000 or so clones, with roughly nine tenths observed a single time. The germline V gene encodes CDR1 SGDLS and CDR2 YYNGEE. This CDR3 is 18 amino acids long. Unmatched junction bases numbered 11, after V lost 2 bases and J lost 0 bases. V usage is TRBV9 and J usage is TRBJ2-1; 7 bases align to TRBD1. Sequenced sample: peripheral blood. This sequence originates from a man aged 40-49 years with acute or convalescent COVID-19. Written as DNA, the CDR3 is TGTGCCAGCAGCGTGGGGCAACCTCGGGACAGCTCCTACAATGAGCAGTTCTTC. Its translation: CASSVGQPRDSSYNEQFF. Looking up the rest from reference TRBV9 and TRBJ2-1 gives the full variable domain: DSGVTQTPKHLITATGQRVTLRCSPRSGDLSVYWYQQSLDQGLQFLIQYYNGEERAKGNILERFSAQQFPDLHSELNLSSLELGDSALYFCASSVGQPRDSSYNEQFFGPGTRLTVL.